This T cell receptor (beta chain) originates from a study of blood T cell repertoires in COVID-19. On the study more broadly: Donors in the United States, Italy and Spain gave samples during acute or convalescent COVID-19. The cDNA or gDNA used as material had been derived from T cells, B-cell-depleted T cells, or PBMCs.

Germline CDR1 and CDR2: SGHKS and YYEKEE (reference sequence). The CDR3 has 14 amino acids. Note on this clone: Compared with germline, one end of the junction differs, possibly owing to a read error.

Methods used by the authors: From reference gene primer amplification, estimates of nucleated cell counts were derived. Profiling relied on immunoSEQ multiplex PCR, and the TCRdb table lists in-frame clones only, not all of them. That table is the source of V, J and clone size, and D and trimming were worked out from the DNA. This table has about 94,000 clones, about 80% appearing once. Specimen: peripheral blood. The TCR sequence derives from a man aged 55-75 years with acute or convalescent COVID-19. The rearrangement uses TRBV5-5 and TRBJ1-3; D uncertain. CDR3 amino acids: CASSTPGGGYTIYF. The CDR3 nucleotides are TGTGCCAGCAGCACCCCTGGAGGTGGATACACCATATATTTT. The full variable domain, rest sourced from reference TRBV5-5 and TRBJ1-3, is DAGVTQSPTHLIKTRGQQVTLRCSPISGHKSVSWYQQVLGQGPQFIFQYYEKEERGRGNFPDRFSARQFPNYSSELNVNALLLGDSALYLCASSTPGGGYTIYFGEGSWLTVV.